This TCR beta chain comes out of a study of T cells of healthy individuals. TCRdb re-called the 5' RACE reads with MiXCR, one entry per CDR3 protein. The table records tens of thousands of distinct CDR3 sequences, approximately 15% of them present only once. This clonotype was seen repeatedly, ten times or more. The TCR comes from a human donor in good health.

CDR3 bases: TGCAGCGTCGGCGACAGTGGGAATGAGCAGTTCTTC. Translating gives CSVGDSGNEQFF. J is TRBJ2-1 and V is TRBV29-1; D is perhaps TRBD1 (5 bases). This CDR3 comprises 12 residues. Germline CDR1 SQVTM, CDR2 ANQGSEA. The V end lost 6 bases, the J end lost 7 bases, and 13 bases lay between the germline ends.